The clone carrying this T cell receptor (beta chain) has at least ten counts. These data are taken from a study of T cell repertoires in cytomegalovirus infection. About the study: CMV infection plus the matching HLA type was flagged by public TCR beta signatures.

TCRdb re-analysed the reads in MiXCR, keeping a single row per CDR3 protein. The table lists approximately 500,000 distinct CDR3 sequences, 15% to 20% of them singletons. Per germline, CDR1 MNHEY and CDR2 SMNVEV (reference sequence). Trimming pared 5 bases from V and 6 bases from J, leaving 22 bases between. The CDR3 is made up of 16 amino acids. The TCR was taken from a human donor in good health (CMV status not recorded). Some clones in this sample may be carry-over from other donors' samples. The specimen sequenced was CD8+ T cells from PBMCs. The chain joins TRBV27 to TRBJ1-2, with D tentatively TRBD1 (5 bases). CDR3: CASSPYSGTAGDGYTF. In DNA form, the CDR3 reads TGTGCCAGCAGTCCATACTCCGGGACGGCGGGGGATGGCTACACCTTC.